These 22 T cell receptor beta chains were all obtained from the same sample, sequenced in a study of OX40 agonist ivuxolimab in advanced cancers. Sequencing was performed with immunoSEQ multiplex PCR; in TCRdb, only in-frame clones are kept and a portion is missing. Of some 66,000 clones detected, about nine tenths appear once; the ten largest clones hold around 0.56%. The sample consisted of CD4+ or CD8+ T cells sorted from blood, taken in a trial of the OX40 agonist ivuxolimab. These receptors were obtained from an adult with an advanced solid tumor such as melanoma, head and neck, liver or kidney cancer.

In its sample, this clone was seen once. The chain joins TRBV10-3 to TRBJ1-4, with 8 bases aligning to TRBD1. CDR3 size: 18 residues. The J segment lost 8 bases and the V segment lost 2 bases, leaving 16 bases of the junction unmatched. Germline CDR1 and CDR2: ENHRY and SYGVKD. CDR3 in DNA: TGTGCCATCAGTGAGCTAGAGTTTCAGGGGGCCGTGAAAGAAAAACTGTTTTTT. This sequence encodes CAISELEFQGAVKEKLFF.

The CDR3 is CASSEGGRGRYGYTF. The CDR3, as DNA: TGTGCCAGCAGTGAAGGGGGCAGGGGAAGGTATGGCTACACCTTC. The gene calls are TRBV6-1 and TRBJ1-2, with D possibly TRBD1 on 6 matching bases. V lost 1 base and J lost 5, with 14 bases in between. Germline V gene data show CDR1 as MNHNS and CDR2 as SASEGT. The CDR3 runs to 15 residues.

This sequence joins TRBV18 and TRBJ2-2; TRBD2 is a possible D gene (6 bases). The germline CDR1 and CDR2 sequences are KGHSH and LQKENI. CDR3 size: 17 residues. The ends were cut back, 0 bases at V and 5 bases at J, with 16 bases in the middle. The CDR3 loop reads CASSPPQRLGRTGELFF. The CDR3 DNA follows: TGTGCCAGCTCACCACCCCAGAGGCTGGGGAGGACCGGGGAGCTGTTTTTT.

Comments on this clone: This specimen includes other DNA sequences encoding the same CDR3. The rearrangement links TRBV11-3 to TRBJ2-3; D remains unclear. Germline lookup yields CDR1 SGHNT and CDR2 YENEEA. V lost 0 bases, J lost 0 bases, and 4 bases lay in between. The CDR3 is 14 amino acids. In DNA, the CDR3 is TGTGCCAGCAGCTTAGATACGAGCACAGATACGCAGTATTTT. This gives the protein CASSLDTSTDTQYF.

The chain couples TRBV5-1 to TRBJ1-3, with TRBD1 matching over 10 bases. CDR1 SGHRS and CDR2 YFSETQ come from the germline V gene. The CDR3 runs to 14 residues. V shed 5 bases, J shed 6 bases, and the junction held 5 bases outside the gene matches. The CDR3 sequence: CASRPTGGLNTIYF. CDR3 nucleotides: TGCGCCAGCAGACCGACAGGGGGCCTAAACACCATATATTTT.

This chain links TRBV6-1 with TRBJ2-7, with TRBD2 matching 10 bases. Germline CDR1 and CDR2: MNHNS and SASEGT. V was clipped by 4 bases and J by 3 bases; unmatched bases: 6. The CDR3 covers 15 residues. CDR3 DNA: TGTGCCAGCAGTGTCCTAGCGGGGGCCCTCTACGAGCAGTACTTC. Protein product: CASSVLAGALYEQYF.

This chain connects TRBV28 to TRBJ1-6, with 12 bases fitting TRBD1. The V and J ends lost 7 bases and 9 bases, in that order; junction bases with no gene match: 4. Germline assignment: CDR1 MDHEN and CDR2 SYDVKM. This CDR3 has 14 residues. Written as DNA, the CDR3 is TGTGCCAGCACCCGGGGACAGGGGGCTTCACCCCTCCACTTT. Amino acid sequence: CASTRGQGASPLHF. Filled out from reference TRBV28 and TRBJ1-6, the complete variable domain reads DVKVTQSSRYLVKRTGEKVFLECVQDMDHENMFWYRQDPGLGLRLIYFSYDVKMKEKGDIPEGYSVSREKKERFSLILESASTNQTSMYLCASTRGQGASPLHFGNGTRLTVT.

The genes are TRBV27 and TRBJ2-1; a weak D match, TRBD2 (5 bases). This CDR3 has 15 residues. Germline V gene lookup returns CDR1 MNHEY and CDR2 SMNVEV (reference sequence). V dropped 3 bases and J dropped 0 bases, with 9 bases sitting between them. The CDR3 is CASSLDWLSYNEQFF. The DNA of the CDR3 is TGTGCCAGCAGTTTGGACTGGCTCTCCTACAATGAGCAGTTCTTC.

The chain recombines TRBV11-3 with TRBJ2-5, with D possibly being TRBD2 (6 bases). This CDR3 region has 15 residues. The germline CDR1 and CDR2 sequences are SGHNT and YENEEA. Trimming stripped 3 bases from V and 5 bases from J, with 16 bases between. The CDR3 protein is CASSLGRGEQETQYF. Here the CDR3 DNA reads TGTGCCAGCAGCTTGGGGCGGGGTGAACAGGAGACCCAGTACTTC. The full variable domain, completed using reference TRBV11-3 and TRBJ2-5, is EAGVVQSPRYKIIEKKQPVAFWCNPISGHNTLYWYLQNLGQGPELLIRYENEEAVDDSQLPKDRFSAERLKGVDSTLKIQPAELGDSAVYLCASSLGRGEQETQYFGPGTRLLVL.

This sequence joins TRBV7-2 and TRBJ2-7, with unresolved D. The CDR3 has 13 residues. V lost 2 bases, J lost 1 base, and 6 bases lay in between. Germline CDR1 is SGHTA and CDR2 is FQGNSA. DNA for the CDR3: TGTGCCAGCAGCTTAAGGGTTTCCTACGAGCAGTACTTC. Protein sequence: CASSLRVSYEQYF.

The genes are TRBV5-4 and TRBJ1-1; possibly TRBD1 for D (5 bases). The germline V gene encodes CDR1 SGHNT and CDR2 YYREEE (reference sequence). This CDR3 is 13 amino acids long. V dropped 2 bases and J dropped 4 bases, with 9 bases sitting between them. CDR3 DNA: TGTGCCAGCAGCTTAAAGGGGCCCACTGAAGCTTTCTTT. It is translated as CASSLKGPTEAFF.

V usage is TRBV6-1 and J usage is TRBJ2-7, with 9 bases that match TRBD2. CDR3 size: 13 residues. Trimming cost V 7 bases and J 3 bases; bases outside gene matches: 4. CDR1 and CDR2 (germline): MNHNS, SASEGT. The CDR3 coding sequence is TGTGCCAGCAAAGCGGGGGGAGTCTACGAGCAGTACTTC. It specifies CASKAGGVYEQYF.

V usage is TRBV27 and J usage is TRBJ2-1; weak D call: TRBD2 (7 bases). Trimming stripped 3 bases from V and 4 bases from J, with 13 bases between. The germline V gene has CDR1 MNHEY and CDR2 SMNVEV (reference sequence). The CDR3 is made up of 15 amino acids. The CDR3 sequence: CASSFGGATYNEQFF. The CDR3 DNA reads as TGTGCCAGCAGTTTTGGGGGGGCAACATACAATGAGCAGTTCTTC.

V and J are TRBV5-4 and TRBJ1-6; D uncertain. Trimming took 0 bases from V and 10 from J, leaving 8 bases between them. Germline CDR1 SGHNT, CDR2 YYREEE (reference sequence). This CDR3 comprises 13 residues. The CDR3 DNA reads TGTGCCAGCAGCTTGGAAGCTGGATCACCCCTCCACTTT. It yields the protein CASSLEAGSPLHF.

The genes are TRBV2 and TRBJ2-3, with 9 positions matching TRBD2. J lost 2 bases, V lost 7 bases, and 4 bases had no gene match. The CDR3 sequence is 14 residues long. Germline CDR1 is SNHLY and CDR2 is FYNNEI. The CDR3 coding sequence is TGTGCCAGCACGACTAGCGGTTACACAGATACGCAGTATTTT. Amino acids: CASTTSGYTDTQYF.

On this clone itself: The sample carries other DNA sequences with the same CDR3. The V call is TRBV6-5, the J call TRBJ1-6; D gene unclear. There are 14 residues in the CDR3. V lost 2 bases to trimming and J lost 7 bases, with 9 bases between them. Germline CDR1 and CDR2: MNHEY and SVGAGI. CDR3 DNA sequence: TGTGCCAGCAGTTACGCGGGAAGGAATTCACCCCTCCACTTT. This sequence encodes CASSYAGRNSPLHF.

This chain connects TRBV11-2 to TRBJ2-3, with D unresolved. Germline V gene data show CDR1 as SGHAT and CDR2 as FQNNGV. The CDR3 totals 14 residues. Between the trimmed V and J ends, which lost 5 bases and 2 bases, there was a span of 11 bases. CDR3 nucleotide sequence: TGTGCCAGCAGCCGTAGCAGCTACACAGATACGCAGTATTTT. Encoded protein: CASSRSSYTDTQYF.

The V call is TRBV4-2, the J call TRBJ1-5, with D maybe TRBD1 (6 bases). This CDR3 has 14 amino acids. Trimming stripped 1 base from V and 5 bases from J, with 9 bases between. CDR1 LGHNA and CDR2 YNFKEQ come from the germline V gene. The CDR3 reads CASSQGAGDQPQHF. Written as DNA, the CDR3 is TGTGCCAGCAGCCAAGGGGCAGGGGATCAGCCCCAGCATTTT.

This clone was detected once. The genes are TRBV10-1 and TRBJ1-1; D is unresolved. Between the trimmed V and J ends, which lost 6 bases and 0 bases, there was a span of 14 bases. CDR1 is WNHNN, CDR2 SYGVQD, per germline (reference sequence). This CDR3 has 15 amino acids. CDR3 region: CASSPMPKVNTEAFF. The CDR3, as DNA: TGCGCCAGCAGCCCGATGCCGAAAGTGAACACTGAAGCTTTCTTT.

The CDR3 DNA reads as TGTGCCAGCTCACCTGACAGGGCCGGGGAAAAACTGTTTTTT. The encoded protein is CASSPDRAGEKLFF. The J gene is TRBJ1-4, the V gene TRBV18; 7 bases are shared with TRBD1. CDR3 length: 14 residues. Per germline, CDR1 KGHSH and CDR2 LQKENI. Trimming removed 3 bases from V and 8 bases from J; junction bases left unmatched: 6.

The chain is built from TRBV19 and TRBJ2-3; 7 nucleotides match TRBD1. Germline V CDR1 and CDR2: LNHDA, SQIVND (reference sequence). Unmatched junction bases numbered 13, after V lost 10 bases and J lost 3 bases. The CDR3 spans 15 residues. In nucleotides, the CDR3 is TGTGCCACCTCCCCACGGACAGGCAATACAGATACGCAGTATTTT. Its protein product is CATSPRTGNTDTQYF.

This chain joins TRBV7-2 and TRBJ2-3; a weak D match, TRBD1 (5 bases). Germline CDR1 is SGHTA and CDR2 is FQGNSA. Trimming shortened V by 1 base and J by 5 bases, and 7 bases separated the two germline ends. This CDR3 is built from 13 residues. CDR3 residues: CASSLGQGDTQYF. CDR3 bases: TGTGCCAGCAGCTTAGGTCAGGGAGATACGCAGTATTTT.